The clone carrying this TCR beta chain was seen many times. Isolation recovered at least 6.5 million PBMCs from every sample. The data originate from a study of blood T cells in healthy people across ages. This CDR3 is 13 amino acids long. Deletions cut 6 bases from V and 6 bases from J, with 12 bases between. CDR1 SGHTA and CDR2 FQGNSA come from the germline V gene. Next came a second PCR, run for roughly 7 to 12 cycles, which used a sample-barcoded 5' primer along with a J-beta primer mix. Each sample provided no less than 3 million CDR3-containing paired-end reads. MiXCR, run by TCRdb on the 5' RACE reads, gives a single entry per CDR3 protein. The data show hundreds of thousands of distinct CDR3 sequences, less than 35% seen once.

Sequenced input: blood. The source of this sequence is a woman over 75 in good health. This chain links TRBV7-2 with TRBJ2-1; maybe TRBD2 (6 bases). CDR3 in DNA: TGTGCCAGCAGGTCGACTAGTTTCAATGAGCAGTTCTTC. It specifies CASRSTSFNEQFF.